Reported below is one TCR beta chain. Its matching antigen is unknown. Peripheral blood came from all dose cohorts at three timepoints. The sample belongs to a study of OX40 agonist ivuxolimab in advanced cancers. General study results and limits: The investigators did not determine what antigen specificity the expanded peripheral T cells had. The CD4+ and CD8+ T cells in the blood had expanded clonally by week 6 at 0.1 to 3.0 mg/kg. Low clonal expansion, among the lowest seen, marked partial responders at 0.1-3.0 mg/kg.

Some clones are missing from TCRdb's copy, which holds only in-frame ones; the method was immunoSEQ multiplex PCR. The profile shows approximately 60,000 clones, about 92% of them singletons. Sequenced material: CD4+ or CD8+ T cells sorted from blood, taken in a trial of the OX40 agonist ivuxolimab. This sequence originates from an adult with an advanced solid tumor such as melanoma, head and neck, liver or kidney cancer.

DNA for the CDR3: TGTGCTAGTGGTTTCACAGATACGCAGTATTTT. It translates to CASGFTDTQYF. This sequence joins TRBV12-5 and TRBJ2-3, with D uncertain. Deletions cut 3 bases from V and 2 bases from J, with 0 bases between. The germline V gene has CDR1 LGHNT and CDR2 FRNRAP. The CDR3 length is 11 residues.